Described below is a single TCR beta chain sequence and its context. Its antigen remains unknown. Produced via immunoSEQ multiplex PCR; TCRdb's table is partial and in-frame only. This sample carries more than 95,000 clones, about 89% of them seen once, and the ten largest clones take 6.5% to 8%. These data are taken from a study of T cell responses to AZD1222 COVID-19 vaccine. Study-level findings and limits: Spike as a whole was targeted by vaccine-associated CD4 TCRs, dominant at 160-218 and 743-854.

This TCR came from an adult in good health. The sample was peripheral blood, taken on day 0 of AZD1222 vaccination.

CDR3 sequence (DNA): TGTGCCAGCAGCTGGGAACAGGGGGCGTTCGGGGAGCTGTTTTTT. Amino acid sequence: CASSWEQGAFGELFF. J is TRBJ2-2 and V is TRBV7-2; 9 bases fit TRBD1. The V gene's germline CDR1 is SGHTA and CDR2 FQGNSA. V trimming: 4 bases; J trimming: 7 bases; junction bases outside the gene matches: 7. The CDR3 spans 15 residues.